The entry below gives a single T cell receptor beta chain sequence along with its context. The antigen remains undetermined. This sample was taken from a study of early stage breast cancer tumors. Trimming stripped 0 bases from V and 0 bases from J, with 10 bases between. The CDR3 extends over 15 amino acids. CDR1 is SGHRS and CDR2 is YFSETQ in the germline V gene. Study findings and constraints: Tumors had approximately 2.6-fold higher T cell density and higher clonality than adjacent normal breast tissue. Most shared enriched TCRB sequences were commonly generated ones.

The repertoire was sequenced with immunoSEQ multiplex PCR; TCRdb's copy has only in-frame clones and lacks some. The table includes tens of thousands of clones, over 60% detected once. This receptor was identified in a person in their twenties or thirties with breast cancer. Sequenced: blood. This chain joins TRBV5-1 and TRBJ2-7; D not certain. CDR3: CASSLAGRYSYEQYF. CDR3 coding DNA: TGCGCCAGCAGCTTGGCCGGAAGGTACTCCTACGAGCAGTACTTC.